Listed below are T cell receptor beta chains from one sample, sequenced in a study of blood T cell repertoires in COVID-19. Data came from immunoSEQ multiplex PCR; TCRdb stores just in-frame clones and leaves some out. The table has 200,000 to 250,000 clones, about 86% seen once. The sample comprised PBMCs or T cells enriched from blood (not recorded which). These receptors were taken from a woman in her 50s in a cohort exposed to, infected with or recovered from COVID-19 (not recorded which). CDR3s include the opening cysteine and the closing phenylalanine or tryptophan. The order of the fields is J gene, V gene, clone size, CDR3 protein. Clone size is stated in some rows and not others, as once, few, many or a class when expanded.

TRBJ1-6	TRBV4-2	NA	CASSQEGGQGDSPLHF
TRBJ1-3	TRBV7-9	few	CASSRQAGNTIYF
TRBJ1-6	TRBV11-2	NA	CASSAYRGNSPLHF
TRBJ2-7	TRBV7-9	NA	CASSSREGGVLPYEQYF
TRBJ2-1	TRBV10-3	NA	CAISDGSGGTYNEQFF
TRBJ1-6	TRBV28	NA	CASSPPGQGFLPLHF
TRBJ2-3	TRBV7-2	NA	CASSLALRGTDTQYF
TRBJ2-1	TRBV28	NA	CASSISGDYLYNEQFF
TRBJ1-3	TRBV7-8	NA	CASSSMGVQGGGYTIYF
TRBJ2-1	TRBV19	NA	CASSKRARSSGDPYNEQFF
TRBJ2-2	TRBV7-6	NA	CASSLRGANTGELFF
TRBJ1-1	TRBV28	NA	CASSLFKNTEAFF
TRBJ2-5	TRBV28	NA	CASSPTGLGETQYF
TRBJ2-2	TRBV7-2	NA	CASSVAGLYRYGELFF
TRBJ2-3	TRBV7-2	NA	CASSFARRRYTDTQYF
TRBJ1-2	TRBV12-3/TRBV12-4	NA	CASSGGLIYGYTF
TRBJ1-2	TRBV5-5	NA	CASSLAGGVYGYTF
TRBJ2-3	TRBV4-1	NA	CASSQWAGGITDTQYF
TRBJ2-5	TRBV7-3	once	CASSSGTSGGQETQYF
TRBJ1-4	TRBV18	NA	CASSPLIASEKLFF
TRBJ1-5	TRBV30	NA	CAWSQSRDRENQPQHF
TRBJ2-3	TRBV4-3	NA	CASSAHSGGAVPDTQYF